This record looks at one T cell receptor beta chain sequence and its context. Which antigen it targets is not known. No qualities accompany the bases; no much larger clone lies one base away. Receptors were amplified or captured by the immunoSEQ multiplex PCR assay. The multiplex PCR relied on a mix of 60 forward primers for TCR Vbeta segments and 13 reverse primers for TCR Jbeta segments. Amplification of the CDR3 region of rearranged TCR beta genes was performed with a multiplex PCR assay on genomic DNA. The amplified TCR beta libraries were sequenced on the Illumina HiSeq System as 87-base-pair reads. The paper's processing steps were these. Across the 700 or so repertoires, a later analysis counted approximately 83 million unique TCR beta chains, roughly 11 million of which were shared by at least two donors. Raw reads were error-corrected and collapsed into unique sequences by a nearest-neighbor algorithm in which closely related sequences were merged to remove PCR and sequencing errors. V, D and J gene segments were assigned by aligning CDR3 sequences to IMGT reference sequences. For a sequence to be retained, a match of at least six nucleotides to both a V gene segment and a J gene segment was required. A rearrangement counted as productive if the CDR3 had no stop codons and remained in frame with V and J, and every other rearrangement counted as non-productive. Following IMGT convention, CDR3 was defined as the stretch from the second conserved V-encoded cysteine up to the conserved J-encoded phenylalanine. In an earlier analysis of around 640 of the donors, sequences lacking an unambiguous match to a single V gene segment were excluded. An earlier analysis of under 750 of the donors called V segments functional above 56.7% productive rearrangements and segregating when the between-donor standard deviation exceeded 5%. A statistical classification framework was built to diagnose cytomegalovirus status from the catalog of TCR beta chain sequences. V and J gene assignment, in a later analysis, came from comparing TCR nucleotide sequences with IMGT/GENE-DB human TR gene sequences. The TCRdist pipeline was used in a later analysis to assign CDR3 sequences and most-parsimonious VDJ recombination scenarios. In a later analysis, every TCR beta chain was defined by the combination of its CDR3 amino acid sequence and its V-gene family, and reads without a unique V-gene family were dropped. To address suspected cross-contamination and a sequencing artifact, a later analysis removed 592 highly shared, low-generation-probability nucleotide sequences. For each public chain, a later analysis derived a clonal expansion index from normalized ranks of inferred template counts within each repertoire. In a later analysis, generation probabilities were computed with a VDJ recombination model fitted to out-of-frame rearrangements, and the resulting probabilities were checked against IGoR. In a later analysis, TCR-TCR, TCR-HLA and TCR-CMV co-occurrence was scored with hypergeometric tests, and a repertoire-size bias correction was applied to TCR pairs. A later analysis estimated false discovery rates by permuting HLA or CMV assignments 20 times. In a later analysis, co-occurring TCRs were grouped using DBSCAN, and TCRdist sequence similarity was added for clustering within HLA-allele-positive subsets. For co-occurrence clustering, repertoires with fewer than 30,000 or more than 120,000 public chains were excluded, along with five or six repertoires with anomalous nucleotide sharing. The table comes from immuneACCESS by way of TCRdb, which keeps in-frame sequences with V and J called. Part of the clones is missing from these tables; in studies checked, under half for an unresolved V gene and the rest for unknown reasons. V, J and clone size were drawn from that table, and D and trimming were deduced from the DNA. The sample table records 90,000 to 100,000 clones; approximately 60% of these occur just once. Over 5% of the sample is held by the ten biggest clonotypes.

These data come from a study of cytomegalovirus exposure and HLA in healthy donors (dated by TCRdb to about 2017). Concerning the study at large: In an earlier analysis of about 560 of the donors, about 270 Gb of sequence data and 117 million unique TCR beta sequences from roughly 190 million T cells were reported. Roughly 300 gigabases of sequencing data and 70 million to 100 million unique TCR sequences made up an early release that covered fewer than 650 HLA-typed donors. The genetic ancestry cluster associated with self-reported Caucasian donors included 80% to 90% of the roughly 360 genotyped donors. The study aimed to test whether signatures of past pathogen exposure could be identified by cataloging public T cell receptors. The study used immunosequencing to profile the T cell repertoires of 666 subjects and linked those repertoires to cytomegalovirus serostatus. Besides the first cohort of 666 subjects, a separate validation cohort made up of over 100 different subjects was used. To predict cytomegalovirus infection status, the study brought together high-throughput TCR immunosequencing, statistical association of individual TCRs with disease status, and machine learning. A later analysis re-analyzed previously published TCR beta repertoires from 650 to 800 donors and added high-resolution HLA genotyping to study TCR occurrence patterns. The later analysis used no new phenotypic data to find candidate immune exposures, relying instead on TCR beta sequences and their occurrence across donors. An earlier analysis of 587 of the donors applied high-throughput TCR beta sequencing to assess whether each TCR beta V gene segment acted as functional or pseudogenic. Donor age, sex, ethnicity and CMV serostatus were compiled together with the repertoire data. A later genetic analysis used genome-wide SNP genotypes for about 55% of the 666 donors, treating that subset as a discovery cohort. All discovery cohort repertoires had been generated on a single sequencing platform. HLA typing covered class I and class II loci at four-digit resolution. Typing coverage differed by locus: A, B, C, DRB1 and DQB1 were typed in roughly 620-630 donors, DQA1 in approximately 520, DPA1 in roughly 590, and DPB1 in approximately 450. About five DR-DQ haplotypes were treated as single units for association and clustering because of strong linkage in the cohort. Among roughly 400 genotyped donors of the cohort, an average of around 240,000 unique TCR beta nucleotide sequences were sequenced per donor, roughly 18% of them non-productive. General conclusions and limits of the study: A later analysis reported that several top co-occurrence clusters appeared linked to parvovirus B19, influenza, CMV and Epstein-Barr virus. Compared with the approximately 670-donor mean, donors in an Asian-associated ancestry cluster had fewer N-insertions in productive TCRs, according to a later genetic analysis. The classifier was reported to diagnose cytomegalovirus status with high specificity and sensitivity in both the original and validation cohorts. Because some donors lacked HLA typing at each locus, the association tests relied only on the typed subset. Correlated functional status among segregating V segments might be attributable to linkage disequilibrium, but an unknown experimental factor could not be ruled out. In a later analysis, the rate of TCR association differed among HLA loci, with DRB1 alleles having the most associated TCRs and HLA-C alleles having the fewest. Immune exposure information for the cohort was limited to CMV serostatus. A total of fewer than 200 TCR beta chains were listed by the study as associated with cytomegalovirus. The authors suggested that the approach could potentially be generalized to other disease states and immunological phenotypes. A cluster of highly shared sequence variants was judged likely to represent a technical artifact of the sequencing pipeline. Most CMV-associated TCR beta chains appeared to be HLA-restricted in a later analysis, and the HLA associations seemed to be driven largely by CMV exposure. In an earlier analysis of some 500 of the donors, most TCR beta V segments were observed in productive rearrangements about 90% or about 30% of the time, broadly matching IMGT annotations. Across donors, most TCR sequences were observed very rarely, whereas some public TCRs were present in many individuals. Assigning TCR associations to individual alleles was difficult when HLA alleles, especially DR and DQ, strongly co-occurred. Sequencing depth was assumed to be roughly uniform across donors in the presence/absence analyses, though that assumption may not hold. A later analysis found that HLA-associated TCR beta chains were more clonally expanded and had lower generation probabilities than equally common non-associated chains. The 87-base-pair reads could not distinguish some IMGT-functional V segments, including TRBV6-2 and TRBV6-3, so those segments were excluded. The earlier analysis of 587 of the donors excluded approximately 17 rarely observed V segments, including chromosome 9 orphons, because counts were too low. A later genetic analysis associated a missense DCLRE1C variant with V-gene and J-gene trimming of TCR beta chains, and an independent cohort replicated the association. A further reported finding was that TCR beta sequences accurately predicted the HLA-A and HLA-B alleles for most subjects in the first cohort. In this cohort, only TCR beta chains were sequenced, and detectable features were limited by the absence of alpha or paired-chain data. In vitro tests confirmed that a few of the cytomegalovirus-associated TCR beta chains recognize cytomegalovirus antigens. At a false discovery rate of 0.05, a later analysis linked under 20,000 TCR beta sequences to specific HLA alleles.

In total, roughly 670 healthy bone marrow donors made up the cohort. At the time of sampling, every cohort member was nominally healthy, though immune exposures that went unrecorded were likely present. The donor was CMV seropositive and belonged to the group of over 250 seropositive cohort members. Each donor provided a peripheral blood sample, and peripheral blood mononuclear cells were used for TCR beta sequencing. Genomic DNA was extracted from the blood cell samples with the Qiagen DNeasy Blood Extraction Kit. Relative to germline, V is missing 4 bases and J is missing 4 bases, with 16 bases of the junction outside any gene match. The CDR3 measures 18 amino acids from cysteine to phenylalanine. The read is trimmed to its CDR3 DNA, 54 bases read in frame from base 1. Taken from the germline V gene (reference sequence), the CDR1 and CDR2 loops are SGHNT and YYREEE.

Sequenced: PBMCs. The TCR sequence derives from a boy aged 10-17 years in good health and CMV-seropositive. The V gene is TRBV5-4 and the J gene is TRBJ2-5; a stretch of 10 junction bases matches TRBD2. This receptor has the CDR3 CASSLPPGSGGRGETQYF. In nucleotide form, the sequence is TGTGCCAGCAGCCTCCCCCCAGGTAGCGGGGGGAGGGGAGAGACCCAGTACTTC.